This T cell receptor (beta chain) was sequenced during a study of cytomegalovirus exposure and HLA in healthy donors. Vbeta (60) and Jbeta (13) primers were used in the PCR. Here immunoSEQ multiplex PCR was the method, and the copy in TCRdb shows in-frame clones only, minus some. The table has about 190,000 clones, roughly 80% seen once. For this clone: Its antigen is currently unknown. One end of the junction does not line up with germline, which may come from a read error.

Study findings and constraints: Sequencing likely caused a cluster of highly shared sequence variants. The authors later linked a missense DCLRE1C variant to TCR beta V- and J-gene trimming. More clonal expansion characterized HLA-associated TCR beta chains than equally common others in a later analysis. TCR beta chains numbering 150 to 200 were designated cytomegalovirus-associated.

CDR1 is SEHNR, CDR2 FQNEAQ, per germline (reference sequence). CDR3 length equals 16 residues. The sequenced material came from PBMCs. The sequence was obtained from a woman between 18 and 29 years old in good health and CMV-seronegative. V gene TRBV7-9 combines with J gene TRBJ1-4; 9 bases line up with TRBD1. The CDR3 loop is CSSSSPQTGGYEKLFF. The CDR3 DNA follows: TGTTCCAGCAGCTCCCCCCAGACAGGGGGATATGAAAAACTGTTTTTT. Drawing the rest from reference TRBV7-9 and TRBJ1-4, the complete variable domain is DTGVSQNPRHKITKRGQNVTFRCDPISEHNRLYWYRQTLGQGPEFLTYFQNEAQLEKSRLLSDRFSAERPKGSFSTLEIQRTEQGDSAMYLCSSSSPQTGGYEKLFFGSGTQLSVL.